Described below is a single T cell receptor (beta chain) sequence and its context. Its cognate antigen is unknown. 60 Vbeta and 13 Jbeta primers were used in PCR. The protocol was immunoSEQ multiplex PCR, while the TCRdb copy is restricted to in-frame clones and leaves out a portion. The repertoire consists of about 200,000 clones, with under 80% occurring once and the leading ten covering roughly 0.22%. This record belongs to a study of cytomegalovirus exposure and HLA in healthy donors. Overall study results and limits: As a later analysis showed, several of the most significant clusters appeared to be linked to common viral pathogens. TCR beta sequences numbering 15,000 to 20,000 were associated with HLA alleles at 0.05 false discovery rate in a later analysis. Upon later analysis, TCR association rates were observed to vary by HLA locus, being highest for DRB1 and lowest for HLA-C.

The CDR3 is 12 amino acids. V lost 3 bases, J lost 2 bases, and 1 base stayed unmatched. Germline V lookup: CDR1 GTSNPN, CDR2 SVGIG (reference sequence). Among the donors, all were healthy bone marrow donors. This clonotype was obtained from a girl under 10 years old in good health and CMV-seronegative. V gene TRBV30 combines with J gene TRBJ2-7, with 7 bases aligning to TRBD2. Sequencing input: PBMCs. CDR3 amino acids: CAWSRGAYEQYF. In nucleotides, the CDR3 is TGTGCCTGGAGCCGGGGGGCCTACGAGCAGTACTTC.